The TCR beta chain described here comes from a study of spatial heterogeneity in lung cancer. Background on the study: Detection consistently captured more beta-chain sequences than alpha-chain sequences.

Sample time point: blood at routine non-recurrence follow-up after resection. Whole RNA was taken from tumor, nontumor lung or frozen PBMC; it was then sequenced unsorted. Each CDR3 protein gets one entry after TCRdb re-called the 5' RACE reads with MiXCR. The table lists about 10,000 distinct CDR3 sequences, 20% to 25% of them singletons, with around 3.6% in the top ten. CDR3 length equals 16 residues. The germline V gene has CDR1 SGHVS and CDR2 FQNEAQ. V shed 5 bases and J 0 bases; nucleotides not matched to a gene: 6. The sequenced sample was PBMCs, obtained at follow-up. This chain links TRBV7-8 with TRBJ2-7; 11 bases are a match to TRBD2. The receptor was derived from a female donor with early-stage non-small cell lung cancer. CDR3 sequence reads: CASSPLAGGSSYEQYF. Here the CDR3 DNA reads TGTGCCAGCAGCCCGTTAGCGGGAGGGAGCTCCTACGAGCAGTACTTC.